This T cell receptor (beta chain) was retrieved from a study of blood T cells in healthy people across ages. The authors ran a second PCR of roughly 6 to 12 cycles using a sample-barcoded 5' primer and a J-beta primer mix. Each cDNA molecule carried a tag from a template-switch adaptor that contained 12 random nucleotides. MiXCR was run by TCRdb on the 5' RACE reads, yielding one entry per CDR3 protein. The sample lists hundreds of thousands of distinct CDR3 sequences; more than 20% were seen once. Isolated per sample were at least 7 million PBMCs. Germline V gene sequence: CDR1 DFQATT, CDR2 SNEGSKA (reference sequence). This CDR3 comprises 13 residues. The V and J ends lost 5 bases and 1 base, in that order; junction bases with no gene match: 2. A few counts support this clonotype.

Sequencing used blood. The V call is TRBV20-1, the J call TRBJ2-3; 8 nucleotides agree with TRBD2. The source is a man between 65 and 85 years old in good health. DNA for the CDR3: TGCAGTGCTGAGACTAGCGGCACAGATACGCAGTATTTT. Translating it yields CSAETSGTDTQYF.